The present entry profiles one T cell receptor beta chain with its context. Germline V gives CDR1 SGHDT, CDR2 YYEEEE. The trim removed 0 bases at V and 7 bases at J, leaving 8 bases unmatched. The CDR3 runs 16 residues. These data come from a study of T cell changes during pregnancy in multiple sclerosis. Profiling relied on immunoSEQ multiplex PCR, and the TCRdb table lists in-frame clones only, not all of them. Here the sample spans roughly 30,000 clones, approximately 90% being singletons. The rearrangement uses TRBV5-6 and TRBJ2-2; 8 nucleotides line up with TRBD2. The sequencing used CD8+ T cells from peripheral blood mononuclear cells, collected in the first trimester of pregnancy. The sequence came from a female donor with multiple sclerosis, enrolled in a pregnancy study. CDR3 DNA: TGTGCCAGCAGCTTGGGAGGGACTAGAATGTTCGGGGAGCTGTTTTTT. Its protein is CASSLGGTRMFGELFF.